The T cell receptor (beta chain) described here comes from a study of metastatic and nonmetastatic thyroid tumors. Study background: Repertoires were compared across blood and tumor or nodule tissue from malignant and benign thyroid patients.

MiXCR re-clonotyped the PCR reads for TCRdb. This repertoire shows 20,000 to 25,000 clones, around 16% found once; its top ten account for under 20%. Nobody among the patients had been given any treatment before thyroid surgery. V lost 6 bases, J lost 0 bases, and 11 bases stayed unmatched. CDR3 length: 20 residues. CDR1 WNHNN and CDR2 SYGVQD come from the germline V gene (reference sequence). There are many counts of this clone. The receptor's source is a female donor with papillary thyroid cancer or a benign thyroid nodule (not recorded which). Some clones in this sample may be carry-over from other donors' samples. The chain carries TRBV10-1 and TRBJ2-2; the match to TRBD2 covers 15 bases. The source material was blood. The CDR3: CASSNRPGLAGGANTGELFF. The CDR3 DNA is TGCGCCAGCAGCAACCGGCCGGGACTAGCGGGAGGAGCGAACACCGGGGAGCTGTTTTTT.